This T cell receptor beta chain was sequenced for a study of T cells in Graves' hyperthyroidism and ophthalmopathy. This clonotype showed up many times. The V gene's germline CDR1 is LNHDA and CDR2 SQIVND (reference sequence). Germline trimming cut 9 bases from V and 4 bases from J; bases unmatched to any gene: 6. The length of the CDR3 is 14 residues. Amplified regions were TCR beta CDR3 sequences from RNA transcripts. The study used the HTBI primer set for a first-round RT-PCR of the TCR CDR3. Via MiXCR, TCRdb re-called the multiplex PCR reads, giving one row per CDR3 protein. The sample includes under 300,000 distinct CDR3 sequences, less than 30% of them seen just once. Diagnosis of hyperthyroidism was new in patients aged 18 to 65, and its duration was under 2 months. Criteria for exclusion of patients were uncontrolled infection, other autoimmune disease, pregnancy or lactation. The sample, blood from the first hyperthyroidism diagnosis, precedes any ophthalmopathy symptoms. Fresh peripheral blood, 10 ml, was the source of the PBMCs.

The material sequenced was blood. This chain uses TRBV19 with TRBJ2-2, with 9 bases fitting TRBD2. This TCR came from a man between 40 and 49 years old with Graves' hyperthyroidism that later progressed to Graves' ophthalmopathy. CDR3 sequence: CASVAGDPTGELFF. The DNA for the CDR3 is TGTGCCAGCGTAGCGGGAGATCCCACCGGGGAGCTGTTTTTT. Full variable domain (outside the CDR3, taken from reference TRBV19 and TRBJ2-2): DGGITQSPKYLFRKEGQNVTLSCEQNLNHDAMYWYRQDPGQGLRLIYYSQIVNDFQKGDIAEGYSVSREKKESFPLTVTSAQKNPTAFYLCASVAGDPTGELFFGEGSRLTVL.